These 27 T cell receptor beta chains share one sample of origin, sequenced in a study of T-cell memory formation after mild COVID-19. TCRdb used MiXCR to reprocess the 5' RACE reads, holding one entry per CDR3 protein. The data show approximately 46,000 distinct CDR3 sequences, 6.6% seen once. The source material was PBMCs or a T cell subset sorted from them (not recorded which). Receptors originate from an adult who had mild COVID-19 (a few samples of this study predate the infection). Cell type and time point are not known.

The gene calls are TRBV12-3 or TRBV12-4 and TRBJ2-7, with TRBD2 matching 10 bases. V shed 2 bases, J shed 6 bases, and the junction held 10 bases outside the gene matches. This CDR3 is 16 amino acids long. This CDR3 is CASSLQRGGRGGEQYF. CDR3 bases: TGTGCCAGCAGTTTACAGCGGGGGGGCCGGGGTGGCGAGCAGTACTTC.

This clonotype came up many times. The rearrangement uses TRBV20-1 and TRBJ2-3, with 7 bases fitting TRBD1. Looked up from germline, CDR1 is DFQATT and CDR2 is SNEGSKA (reference sequence). The ends lost 1 base at V and 4 bases at J; junction bases unmatched: 8. The CDR3 sequence is 15 residues long. CDR3 DNA sequence: TGCAGTGCTAGAGCCCAGGGGGTTCGGGCAGATACGCAGTATTTT. Amino acids: CSARAQGVRADTQYF.

This clonotype was seen repeatedly, ten times or more. The V call is TRBV5-1, the J call TRBJ2-5, with D unclear. This CDR3 has 12 amino acids. Trimming removed 4 bases at V and 5 bases at J, with 9 bases between. In germline, CDR1 is SGHRS, CDR2 YFSETQ. CDR3 region: CASSRGMETQYF. DNA for the CDR3: TGCGCCAGCAGCCGTGGTATGGAGACCCAGTACTTC.

This clonotype was detected ten times or more. The chain combines TRBV11-3 with TRBJ2-1, with TRBD2 matching 8 bases. V lost 4 bases and J lost 6; bases outside the gene matches: 5. In germline, CDR1 is SGHNT, CDR2 YENEEA. This CDR3 is built from 14 residues. Written as DNA, the CDR3 is TGTGCCAGCAGCTCCCCCACTAGCGGCAATGAGCAGTTCTTC. Residues: CASSSPTSGNEQFF.

This clonotype was seen at least ten times. The chain uses TRBV7-3 and TRBJ1-1, with 9 bases aligning to TRBD1. V lost 0 bases to trimming and J lost 4 bases; unmatched junction nucleotides: 3. The CDR3 length is 15 residues. Germline CDR1 and CDR2: SGHTA and FQGTGA. CDR3 region: CASSLTRDRATEAFF. In DNA, the CDR3 is TGTGCCAGCAGCTTAACCCGGGACAGGGCCACTGAAGCTTTCTTT.

This clonotype was observed at least ten times. This chain joins TRBV11-2 and TRBJ2-5; D perhaps matches TRBD2 (6 bases). This CDR3 is 13 amino acids long. With 5 bases removed from V and 5 bases from J, the gap between germline ends came to 12 bases. Germline assignment: CDR1 SGHAT and CDR2 FQNNGV. The CDR3 DNA is TGTGCCAGCAGCCCGGGGGTTTGGGAGACCCAGTACTTC. Translated, it gives CASSPGVWETQYF. The complete variable domain, with remaining parts taken from reference TRBV11-2 and TRBJ2-5, reads EAGVAQSPRYKIIEKRQSVAFWCNPISGHATLYWYQQILGQGPKLLIQFQNNGVVDDSQLPKDRFSAERLKGVDSTLKIQPAKLEDSAVYLCASSPGVWETQYFGPGTRLLVL.

This clonotype appeared many times. The V call is TRBV24-1, the J call TRBJ2-7, with D perhaps matching TRBD1 or TRBD2 (7 bases each). The CDR3 is 15 residues long. V lost 0 bases to trimming and J lost 5 bases, with 13 bases between them. CDR1 and CDR2 from the germline V gene are KGHDR and SFDVKD. CDR3 sequence: CATSDLQGGQDEQYF. The CDR3 nucleotides are TGTGCCACCAGTGATTTGCAGGGGGGGCAGGACGAGCAGTACTTC.

This clonotype was found many times. The V gene is TRBV7-2, the J gene TRBJ1-4, with D maybe TRBD1 (5 bases). The CDR3 is 16 residues long. From germline, CDR1 is SGHTA and CDR2 FQGNSA. V was trimmed by 4 bases and J by 4 bases, leaving 16 bases between them. In nucleotides, the CDR3 is TGTGCCAGCAGCTCTTTCCCCGGGACCGGTAATGAAAAACTGTTTTTT. The encoded protein is CASSSFPGTGNEKLFF.

This clonotype showed up many times. The V and J genes are TRBV7-9 and TRBJ2-3; 16 nucleotides match TRBD2. The CDR3 extends over 16 amino acids. Germline CDR1 is SEHNR and CDR2 is FQNEAQ (reference sequence). Trimming took 5 bases from V and 6 from J; bases not matched to a gene: 5. CDR3: CASSPGLAGGLDTQYF. The CDR3 nucleotides are TGTGCCAGCAGCCCGGGACTAGCGGGAGGGCTTGATACGCAGTATTTT.

The chain has TRBV5-5 and TRBJ1-3, with D maybe TRBD1 (5 bases). The germline V and J ends were trimmed by 6 bases and 4 bases, with 26 bases remaining between them. Per the germline V gene, CDR1 is SGHKS and CDR2 is YYEKEE (reference sequence). The CDR3 has 18 amino acids. CDR3 residues: CASIYEISGSISGNTIYF. Written as DNA, the CDR3 is TGTGCCAGCATTTACGAGATCTCAGGGAGTATATCCGGAAACACCATATATTTT.

Ten or more counts support this clonotype. The rearrangement links TRBV9 to TRBJ1-5; D possibly corresponds to TRBD1 (6 bases). Per germline, CDR1 SGDLS and CDR2 YYNGEE. The length of the CDR3 is 15 residues. The V end lost 0 bases, the J end lost 3 bases, and 10 bases lay between the germline ends. In DNA, the CDR3 is TGTGCCAGCAGCGTAGGTCACAGGGACAATCAGCCCCAGCATTTT. Its protein is CASSVGHRDNQPQHF. Drawing the rest from reference TRBV9 and TRBJ1-5, the complete variable domain is DSGVTQTPKHLITATGQRVTLRCSPRSGDLSVYWYQQSLDQGLQFLIQYYNGEERAKGNILERFSAQQFPDLHSELNLSSLELGDSALYFCASSVGHRDNQPQHFGDGTRLSIL.

Ten or more counts support this clonotype. The rearrangement joins TRBV12-3 or TRBV12-4 to TRBJ2-3; 11 nucleotides match TRBD2. The CDR3 consists of 18 residues. The junction had 21 bases not matched to a gene; V was cut back by 5 bases and J by 11 bases. CDR3 amino acids: CASSPFLGLAEHRYGQYF. CDR3 coding DNA: TGTGCCAGCAGTCCTTTCTTGGGACTAGCGGAACACAGATACGGGCAGTATTTT.

This chain connects TRBV5-8 to TRBJ1-1; D ambiguous. This CDR3 is built from 11 residues. CDR1 and CDR2 from the germline V gene are SGHTS and YDEGEE. V dropped 7 bases and J dropped 5 bases, with 9 bases sitting between them. CDR3 coding DNA: TGTGCCAGCTGGCGCCTAACTGAAGCTTTCTTT. Residues: CASWRLTEAFF.

This clonotype was recorded many times. The V and J genes are TRBV5-1 and TRBJ2-2, with D possibly TRBD2 on 5 matching bases. From germline, CDR1 is SGHRS and CDR2 YFSETQ. Trimming cost V 4 bases and J 3 bases, with 10 bases left between them. CDR3 length: 14 amino acids. DNA for the CDR3: TGCGCCAGCAGCCCGAGGGTGGACACCGGGGAGCTGTTTTTT. It encodes CASSPRVDTGELFF.

This clonotype was recorded a few times. This chain connects TRBV6-6 to TRBJ1-1, with unresolved D. Trimming stripped 6 bases from V and 5 bases from J, with 16 bases between. The CDR3 is 14 amino acids. Per the germline V gene, CDR1 is MNHNY and CDR2 is SVGAGI (reference sequence). The CDR3 DNA reads as TGTGCCAGCAGAGGACCGTCTAGCGCAACTGAAGCTTTCTTT. This encodes CASRGPSSATEAFF.

V is TRBV6-6 and J is TRBJ1-1, with unresolved D. The CDR3 spans 12 residues. V shed 5 bases and J shed 4 bases, with 8 bases lying between them. Germline V gene lookup returns CDR1 MNHNY and CDR2 SVGAGI (reference sequence). CDR3 bases: TGTGCCAGCAGTGACCCTTCCACTGAAGCTTTCTTT. It codes for CASSDPSTEAFF.

This clonotype was seen many times. The chain uses TRBV5-5 and TRBJ1-2; D gene unclear. Trimming removed 2 bases from V and 3 bases from J, with 11 bases in between. The germline V gene has CDR1 SGHKS and CDR2 YYEKEE (reference sequence). The CDR3 is made up of 14 amino acids. The CDR3 coding sequence is TGTGCCAGCAGCTTCCCAGACATGGACTATGGCTACACCTTC. This gives the protein CASSFPDMDYGYTF.

The chain recombines TRBV19 with TRBJ1-1, with 8 bases matching TRBD1. The CDR3 contains 13 residues. Losses at the gene ends were 2 bases for V and 5 bases for J; bases not matched to a gene: 1. CDR1 is LNHDA, CDR2 SQIVND, per germline (reference sequence). Written as DNA, the CDR3 is TGTGCCAGTAGTATACAGGGGGCGACTGAAGCTTTCTTT. Residues: CASSIQGATEAFF.

The chain carries TRBV20-1 and TRBJ2-2; 8 positions agree with TRBD1. The CDR3 spans 13 residues. The V and J ends lost 4 bases and 3 bases, in that order; junction bases with no gene match: 1. The V gene's germline CDR1 is DFQATT and CDR2 SNEGSKA (reference sequence). CDR3: CSANRGDTGELFF. In DNA form, the CDR3 reads TGCAGTGCTAACAGGGGGGACACCGGGGAGCTGTTTTTT.

A few counts support this clonotype. The chain joins TRBV25-1 to TRBJ1-2; TRBD1 matches at 8 bases. CDR3 size: 15 residues. Losses at the gene ends were 6 bases for V and 2 bases for J; bases not matched to a gene: 8. Germline V gives CDR1 MGHDK, CDR2 SYGVNS. The CDR3 is CASSEPGQGNYGYTF. The CDR3 nucleotides read TGTGCCAGCAGCGAACCTGGACAGGGCAACTATGGCTACACCTTC.

This clonotype was detected a few times. The DNA of the CDR3 is TGTGCCTGGAGTCCGCTAGGGGTTGACCATAACTATGGCTACACCTTC. It yields the protein CAWSPLGVDHNYGYTF. The chain couples TRBV30 to TRBJ1-2; TRBD1 might be the D (5 bases). V was pared by 2 bases and J by 1 base, with 17 bases between. Germline values: CDR1 GTSNPN, CDR2 SVGIG (reference sequence). This CDR3 comprises 16 residues.

The J gene is TRBJ2-7, the V gene TRBV30; D perhaps matches TRBD2 (7 bases). Germline V gene data show CDR1 as GTSNPN and CDR2 as SVGIG (reference sequence). Trimming took off 8 bases at V and 5 bases at J, with 22 bases between the two ends. The CDR3 is 14 amino acids. In DNA, the CDR3 is TGTGCCCAAGGGAGGAGGGGGGGCCTCCACGAGCAGTACTTC. This codes for CAQGRRGGLHEQYF.

This clonotype was counted many times. The chain couples TRBV14 to TRBJ2-5, with no clear D. Per the germline V gene, CDR1 is SGHDN and CDR2 is FVKESK. This CDR3 has 12 residues. Trimming took 4 bases from V and 5 from J, leaving 8 bases between them. CDR3 nucleotide sequence: TGTGCCAGCAGCCGTGAACGTGAGACCCAGTACTTC. Translating gives CASSRERETQYF.

There are many counts of this clonotype. This sequence joins TRBV7-9 and TRBJ1-6, with 8 bases matching TRBD1. Germline V gives CDR1 SEHNR, CDR2 FQNEAQ (reference sequence). The V gene end was trimmed by 5 bases and the J gene end by 9 bases; junction bases not matched to a gene: 9. This CDR3 is 15 amino acids long. The CDR3 DNA is TGTGCCAGCAGCGGATCGGGACAGGTGGTTTCACCCCTCCACTTT. It translates to CASSGSGQVVSPLHF.

This clonotype was observed at least ten times. This chain connects TRBV4-1 to TRBJ2-1; 7 bases match TRBD1. This CDR3 contains 15 residues. Germline CDR1 is MGHRA and CDR2 is YSYEKL. J lost 6 bases, V lost 1 base, and 6 bases had no gene match. CDR3 coding DNA: TGCGCCAGCAGCCAAGGGCCAGGGGGTTTCAATGAGCAGTTCTTC. This gives the protein CASSQGPGGFNEQFF.

This clonotype was seen repeatedly, ten times or more. The CDR3 region is CASSLRIWGNSADTEAFF. Here the CDR3 DNA reads TGTGCCAGCAGCTTACGGATTTGGGGGAATTCGGCTGACACTGAAGCTTTCTTT. The chain links TRBV7-2 to TRBJ1-1; possible D gene TRBD1, 5 bases. Trimming removed 2 bases at V and 3 bases at J, with 22 bases between. CDR3 length equals 18 residues. Per germline, CDR1 SGHTA and CDR2 FQGNSA. Filled out from reference TRBV7-2 and TRBJ1-1, the complete variable domain reads GAGVSQSPSNKVTEKGKDVELRCDPISGHTALYWYRQSLGQGLEFLIYFQGNSAPDKSGLPSDRFSAERTGGSVSTLTIQRTQQEDSAVYLCASSLRIWGNSADTEAFFGQGTRLTVV.

This clonotype was observed many times. This chain connects TRBV6-5 to TRBJ1-5; TRBD1 might be the D (6 bases). The CDR3 is 14 residues long. CDR1 is MNHEY, CDR2 SVGAGI, per germline. V was cut by 6 bases and J by 2 bases, with 11 bases left in between. The CDR3 loop reads CASRQGRGNQPQHF. The CDR3 region has the DNA TGTGCCAGCAGACAGGGAAGGGGCAATCAGCCCCAGCATTTT.